Sequencing of this TCR beta chain was carried out in a study of immune heterogeneity within non-small cell lung tumors. For each sample, template was around 600 ng of bulk tumor genomic DNA. Several biopsies per primary tumor were taken during surgery, spaced as far apart as possible. Patients underwent curative surgery for untreated, newly diagnosed non-small cell lung cancer. Multiplex PCR relied on 32 V and 13 J primers to amplify TCR beta CDR3. TCRdb re-called the multiplex PCR reads with MiXCR, one entry per CDR3 protein. This sample has thousands of distinct CDR3 sequences; more than 25% occur once, and the top ten carry roughly 12%. Judged by abundance, this clonotype is medium-sized. Germline CDR1 reads DFQATT; CDR2 reads SNEGSKA (reference sequence). CDR3 length: 11 amino acids. V lost 4 bases to trimming and J lost 6 bases, with 7 bases between them.

The receptor comes from a man aged 55 to 69 with non-small cell lung cancer. V and J are TRBV20-1 and TRBJ1-3; tentative D call: TRBD1 (6 bases). Sequencing was done on a sample of lung tumor tissue. CDR3 nucleotides: TGCAGTGCTAACAGGGAAAACACCATATATTTT. Encoded protein: CSANRENTIYF.